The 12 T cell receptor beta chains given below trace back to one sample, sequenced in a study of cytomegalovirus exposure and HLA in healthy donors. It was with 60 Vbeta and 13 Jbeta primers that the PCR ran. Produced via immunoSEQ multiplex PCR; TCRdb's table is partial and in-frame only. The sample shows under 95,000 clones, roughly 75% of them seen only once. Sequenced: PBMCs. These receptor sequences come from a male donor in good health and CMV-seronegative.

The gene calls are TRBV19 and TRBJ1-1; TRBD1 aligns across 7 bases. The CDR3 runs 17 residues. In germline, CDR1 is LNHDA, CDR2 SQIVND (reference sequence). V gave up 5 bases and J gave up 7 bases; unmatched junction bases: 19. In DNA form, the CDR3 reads TGTGCCAGTAGTCTCGACGGGGGCTTCAGGGGGGTCGGTGAAGCTTTCTTT. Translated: CASSLDGGFRGVGEAFF.

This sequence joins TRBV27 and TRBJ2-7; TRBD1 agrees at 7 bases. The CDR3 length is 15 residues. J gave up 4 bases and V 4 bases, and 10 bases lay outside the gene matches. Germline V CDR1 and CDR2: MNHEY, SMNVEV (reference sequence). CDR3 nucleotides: TGTGCCAGCAGTTCAAGAACAGGGGTTTCGTACGAGCAGTACTTC. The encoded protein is CASSSRTGVSYEQYF.

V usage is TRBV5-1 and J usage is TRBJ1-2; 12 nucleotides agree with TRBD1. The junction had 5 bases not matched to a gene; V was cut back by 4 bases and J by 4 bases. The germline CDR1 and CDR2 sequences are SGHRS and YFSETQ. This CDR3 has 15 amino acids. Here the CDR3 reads CASSGGTGGVYGYTF. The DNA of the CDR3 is TGCGCCAGCAGCGGTGGGACAGGGGGCGTCTATGGCTACACCTTC.

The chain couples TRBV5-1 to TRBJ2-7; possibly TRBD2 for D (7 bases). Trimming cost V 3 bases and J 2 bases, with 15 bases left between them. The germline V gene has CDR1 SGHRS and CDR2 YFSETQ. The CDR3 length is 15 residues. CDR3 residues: CASSYGRGPAYEQYF. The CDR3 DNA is TGCGCCAGCAGCTATGGGCGGGGGCCTGCCTACGAGCAGTACTTC.

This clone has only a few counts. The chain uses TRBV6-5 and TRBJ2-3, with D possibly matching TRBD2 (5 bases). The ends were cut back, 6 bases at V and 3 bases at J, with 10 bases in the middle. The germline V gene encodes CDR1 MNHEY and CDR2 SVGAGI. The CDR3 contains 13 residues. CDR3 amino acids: CASSHPGTDTQYF. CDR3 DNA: TGTGCCAGCAGCCACCCGGGGACAGATACGCAGTATTTT.

CDR3: CASSIVGGNTEAFF. DNA for the CDR3: TGTGCCAGTAGTATAGTCGGGGGGAACACTGAAGCTTTCTTT. V is TRBV19 and J is TRBJ1-1, with a tentative D call TRBD1 (5 bases). Per the germline V gene, CDR1 is LNHDA and CDR2 is SQIVND (reference sequence). The CDR3 covers 14 residues. The V end was cut by 1 base, the J end by 1 base, with 7 bases between.

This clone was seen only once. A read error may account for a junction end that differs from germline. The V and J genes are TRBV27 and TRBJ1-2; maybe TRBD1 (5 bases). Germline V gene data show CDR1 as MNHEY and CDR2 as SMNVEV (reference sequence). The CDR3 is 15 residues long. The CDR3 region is CASSLSTEAIYGYPF. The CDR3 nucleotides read TGTGCCAGCAGTTTATCGACAGAGGCAATCTATGGCTACCCCTTC.

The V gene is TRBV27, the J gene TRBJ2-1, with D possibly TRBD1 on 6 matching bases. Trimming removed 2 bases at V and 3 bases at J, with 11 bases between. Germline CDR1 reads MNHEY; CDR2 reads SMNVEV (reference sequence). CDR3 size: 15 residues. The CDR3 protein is CASSLSVTGYNEQFF. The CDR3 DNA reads TGTGCCAGCAGTTTAAGCGTGACAGGCTACAATGAGCAGTTCTTC.

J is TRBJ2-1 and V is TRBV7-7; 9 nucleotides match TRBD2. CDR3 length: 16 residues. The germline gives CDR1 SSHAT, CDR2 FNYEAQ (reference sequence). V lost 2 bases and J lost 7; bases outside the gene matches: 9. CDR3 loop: CASSLSLGGGANEQFF. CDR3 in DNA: TGTGCCAGCAGCTTAAGTCTCGGCGGGGGGGCGAATGAGCAGTTCTTC.

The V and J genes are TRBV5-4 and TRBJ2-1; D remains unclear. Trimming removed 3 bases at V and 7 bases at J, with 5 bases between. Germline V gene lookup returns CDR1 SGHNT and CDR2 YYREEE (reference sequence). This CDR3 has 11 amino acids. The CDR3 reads CASSYMNEQFF. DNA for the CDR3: TGTGCCAGCAGCTATATGAATGAGCAGTTCTTC.

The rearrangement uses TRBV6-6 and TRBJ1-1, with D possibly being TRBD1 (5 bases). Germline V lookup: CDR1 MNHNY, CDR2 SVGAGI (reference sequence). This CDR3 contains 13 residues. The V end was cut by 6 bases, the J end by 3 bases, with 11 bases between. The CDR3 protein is CASSGGGHTEAFF. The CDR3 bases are TGTGCCAGCAGCGGGGGAGGCCACACTGAAGCTTTCTTT.

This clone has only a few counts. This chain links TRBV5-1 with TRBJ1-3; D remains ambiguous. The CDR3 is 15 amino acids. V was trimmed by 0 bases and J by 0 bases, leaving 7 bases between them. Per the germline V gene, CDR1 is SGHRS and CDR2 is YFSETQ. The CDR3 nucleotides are TGCGCCAGCAGCTTGGCGGGGAACTCTGGAAACACCATATATTTT. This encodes CASSLAGNSGNTIYF. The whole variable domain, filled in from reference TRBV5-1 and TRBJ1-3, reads KAGVTQTPRYLIKTRGQQVTLSCSPISGHRSVSWYQQTPGQGLQFLFEYFSETQRNKGNFPGRFSGRQFSNSRSEMNVSTLELGDSALYLCASSLAGNSGNTIYFGEGSWLTVV.